One and the same sample provided the 6 T cell receptor beta chains below, sequenced in a study of blood T cell repertoires in COVID-19. The method was immunoSEQ multiplex PCR; TCRdb's version includes in-frame clones alone and lacks a portion of them. This table holds 140,000 to 150,000 clones, around 83% found once. Sequences were obtained from peripheral blood. These receptors came from a man aged 55 to 70 with active or convalescent COVID-19.

The rearrangement links TRBV27 to TRBJ2-5, with D perhaps matching TRBD2 (7 bases). Germline-derived CDR1 and CDR2 are MNHEY and SMNVEV (reference sequence). The CDR3 extends over 13 amino acids. V was pared by 8 bases and J by 5 bases, with 15 bases between. CDR3 amino acids: CASGPRGGETQYF. CDR3 sequence (DNA): TGTGCCAGCGGTCCTAGGGGGGGGGAGACCCAGTACTTC.

The CDR3 region is CASRLSQQNTEAFF. The CDR3, as DNA: TGCGCCAGCCGATTGTCCCAACAGAACACTGAAGCTTTCTTT. The chain recombines TRBV23-1 with TRBJ1-1; D remains ambiguous. TRBV23-1 is an open reading frame, and its role is uncertain. The CDR3 extends over 14 amino acids. Trimming took off 8 bases at V and 1 base at J, with 14 bases between the two ends.

The chain uses TRBV5-4 and TRBJ1-4, with D perhaps matching TRBD1 (5 bases). Germline-derived CDR1 and CDR2 are SGHNT and YYREEE (reference sequence). Trimming pared 0 bases from V and 0 bases from J, leaving 6 bases between. This CDR3 has 15 amino acids. CDR3 nucleotide sequence: TGTGCCAGCAGCTTGGTAGGGGCAACTAATGAAAAACTGTTTTTT. This translates into CASSLVGATNEKLFF.

This clone appeared a few times. The J gene is TRBJ1-3, the V gene TRBV28; D is unclear. V was shortened by 3 bases and J by 1 base, with 10 bases between the two germline ends. This CDR3 is built from 15 residues. Germline V lookup: CDR1 MDHEN, CDR2 SYDVKM. This CDR3 is CASSLPGVSGNTIYF. The CDR3 region has the DNA TGTGCCAGCAGTTTGCCCGGGGTATCTGGAAACACCATATATTTT.

The rearrangement links TRBV19 to TRBJ1-1; the D gene is possibly TRBD1 (5 bases). The CDR3 is 15 residues long. CDR1 is LNHDA, CDR2 SQIVND, per germline (reference sequence). Trimming shortened V by 7 bases and J by 0 bases, and 15 bases separated the two germline ends. The CDR3, as DNA: TGTGCCAGTAAAGACAGAACCGTAATGAACACTGAAGCTTTCTTT. Protein product: CASKDRTVMNTEAFF.

This sequence joins TRBV9 and TRBJ2-7; tentative D call: TRBD1 (7 bases). The CDR3 runs 14 residues. Trimming pared 4 bases from V and 3 bases from J, leaving 14 bases between. Germline values: CDR1 SGDLS, CDR2 YYNGEE. This CDR3 reads CASSPYRGGYEQYF. In DNA form, the CDR3 reads TGTGCCAGCAGCCCCTACAGGGGAGGCTACGAGCAGTACTTC.